This is a list of T cell receptor beta chains from one sample in a study of shared clonotypes between healthy human individuals. Clones were sequenced by immunoSEQ multiplex PCR, and TCRdb holds only the in-frame ones, with some missing. The repertoire consists of about 2 million clones, with about 95% occurring once and the leading ten covering 1.2%. The sample consisted of naive CD8+ T cells sorted from blood. Source of these receptors: a young man in good health. Both conserved end residues are part of each CDR3. The order of the fields is J gene, V gene, clone size, D gene, CDR3 protein, CDR3 DNA. D genes are given only for firm matches. Clone size, where shown, is once, few, many, or a class for clones that have expanded.

TRBJ1-2	TRBV7-2	.	.	CASSFPNTYYGYTF	TGTGCCAGCAGCTTTCCGAATACCTACTATGGCTACACCTTC
TRBJ2-7	TRBV7-2	.	.	CASSLAGLRSVGMEQYF	TGTGCCAGCAGCTTAGCGGGATTACGGTCGGTGGGGATGGAGCAGTACTTC
TRBJ2-2	TRBV5-1	.	TRBD1	CASSLAKGGAPGELFF	TGCGCCAGCAGCTTGGCCAAAGGGGGCGCGCCCGGGGAGCTGTTTTTT
TRBJ1-1	TRBV19	.	.	CASSGLLNTEAFF	TGTGCCAGTAGTGGTCTTCTGAACACTGAAGCTTTCTTT
TRBJ2-3	TRBV28	.	TRBD2	CASSWWGSAGGVTDTQYF	TGTGCCAGCAGTTGGTGGGGCTCGGCGGGGGGAGTCACAGATACGCAGTATTTT
TRBJ1-5	TRBV6-5	.	.	CASRVRGFGQPQHF	TGTGCAAGCAGGGTCAGGGGATTTGGTCAGCCCCAGCATTTT
TRBJ2-1	TRBV4-3	.	TRBD2	CASSPGGAGVYNEQFF	TGCGCCAGCAGCCCCGGGGGAGCGGGGGTCTACAATGAGCAGTTCTTC
TRBJ2-7	TRBV27	.	.	CASSLASGGEQYF	TGTGCCAGCAGTTTAGCTTCAGGGGGGGAGCAGTACTTC
TRBJ1-3	TRBV13	.	.	CASSVFSGNTIYF	TGTGCCAGCAGCGTGTTCTCTGGAAACACCATATATTTT
TRBJ2-3	TRBV29-1	.	TRBD1	CSVKGTGWDFTDTQYF	TGCAGCGTTAAAGGGACAGGATGGGATTTTACAGATACGCAGTATTTT
TRBJ2-2	TRBV27	once	.	CASSSDRLPNTGELFF	TGTGCCAGCAGTTCCGACAGGTTACCGAACACCGGGGAGCTGTTTTTT
TRBJ1-1	TRBV6-6	.	TRBD1	CASTLPDRATEAFF	TGTGCCAGCACTTTACCGGACAGGGCCACTGAAGCTTTCTTT
TRBJ2-3	TRBV7-2	.	TRBD2	CASSLVAGGPVDTQYF	TGTGCCAGCAGCTTAGTGGCGGGAGGGCCCGTCGATACGCAGTATTTT
TRBJ1-3	TRBV19	.	.	CASSPLPRTSGNTIYF	TGTGCCAGTAGTCCCCTTCCGCGGACCTCTGGAAACACCATATATTTT
TRBJ1-1	TRBV6-5	.	.	CASSPPAGNTEAFF	TGTGCCAGCAGTCCACCGGCCGGGAACACTGAAGCTTTCTTT
TRBJ2-2	TRBV29-1	.	TRBD2	CSVSGGSRTGELFF	TGCAGCGTTTCCGGCGGGAGTCGGACCGGGGAGCTGTTTTTT
TRBJ2-7	TRBV6-6	.	.	CASSASGASYYEQYF	TGTGCCAGCAGCGCCTCCGGGGCCTCTTACTACGAGCAGTACTTC
TRBJ2-3	TRBV5-6	once	TRBD2	CASSKPGTSDTDTQYF	TGTGCCAGCAGCAAACCCGGGACTAGCGACACAGATACGCAGTATTTT
TRBJ2-5	TRBV10-3	.	.	CAISQSPSAGPGETQYF	TGTGCCATCAGCCAAAGTCCCTCAGCCGGGCCGGGTGAGACCCAGTACTTC
TRBJ2-7	TRBV14	.	.	CASSQEGGPGVYEQYF	TGTGCCAGCAGCCAAGAAGGAGGGCCAGGGGTCTACGAGCAGTACTTC
TRBJ2-7	TRBV10-3	.	.	CAISPDKGYEQYF	TGTGCCATCAGTCCGGACAAGGGCTACGAGCAGTACTTC
TRBJ2-7	TRBV5-4	.	TRBD1	CASSYDRATYEQYF	TGTGCCAGCAGCTATGACAGGGCGACCTACGAGCAGTACTTC
TRBJ2-7	TRBV7-9	.	.	CASSLAPHYEQYF	TGTGCCAGCAGCCTAGCCCCCCACTACGAGCAGTACTTC
TRBJ1-2	TRBV6-1	.	.	CASSGDSYGYTF	TGTGCCAGCAGTGGTGACAGCTATGGCTACACCTTC
TRBJ2-1	TRBV7-9	.	.	CASSSTDFLGSYNEQFF	TGTGCCAGCAGCTCTACTGACTTCCTCGGATCCTACAATGAGCAGTTCTTC
TRBJ1-5	TRBV5-1	few	.	CASSPPGNQPQHF	TGCGCCAGCAGCCCCCCAGGGAATCAGCCCCAGCATTTT
TRBJ2-7	TRBV19	.	TRBD2	CASSMGTTFYEQYF	TGTGCCAGTAGTATGGGGACTACCTTCTACGAGCAGTACTTC
TRBJ2-7	TRBV4-1	.	TRBD1	CASSQGGGQGSYEQYF	TGCGCCAGCAGCCAAGGTGGGGGACAGGGGAGTTACGAGCAGTACTTC
TRBJ2-1	TRBV6-5	.	TRBD2	CASSQSGNSYNEQFF	TGTGCCAGCAGCCAAAGCGGGAACTCCTACAATGAGCAGTTCTTC
TRBJ2-7	TRBV9	once	TRBD2	CASSVVGTSGRAEQYF	TGTGCCAGCAGCGTAGTGGGGACTAGCGGGAGGGCCGAGCAGTACTTC
TRBJ1-1	TRBV7-9	.	.	CASSLVPDKNTEAFF	TGTGCCAGCAGCTTAGTCCCTGATAAGAACACTGAAGCTTTCTTT
TRBJ2-1	TRBV29-1	.	.	CSVGAYNEQFF	TGCAGCGTTGGGGCGTACAATGAGCAGTTCTTC
TRBJ2-7	TRBV7-6	.	TRBD1	CASSPRQGDYEQYF	TGTGCCAGCAGCCCACGACAGGGGGACTACGAGCAGTACTTC
TRBJ1-1	TRBV27	.	.	CASSPSEGFMNTEAFF	TGTGCCAGCAGTCCATCTGAGGGGTTCATGAACACTGAAGCTTTCTTT
TRBJ2-7	TRBV5-1	.	TRBD1	CASSLGPGGLYEQYF	TGCGCCAGCAGCTTGGGGCCAGGGGGCCTCTACGAGCAGTACTTC
TRBJ2-7	TRBV23-1	.	.	CASSNEAANPGDEQYF	TGCGCCAGCAGTAACGAAGCTGCGAACCCAGGGGACGAGCAGTACTTC
TRBJ2-3	TRBV7-3	.	TRBD2	CASSFLGGADTQYF	TGTGCCAGCAGCTTCCTCGGGGGGGCAGATACGCAGTATTTT
TRBJ2-3	TRBV30	.	TRBD1	CAWSGQGGDTQYF	TGTGCCTGGTCGGGACAGGGGGGGGATACGCAGTATTTT
TRBJ1-5	TRBV19	.	.	CASSIGGYGNQPQHF	TGTGCCAGTAGTATTGGGGGGTATGGCAATCAGCCCCAGCATTTT
TRBJ1-2	TRBV7-9	.	.	CASSTGTMTLDGYGYTF	TGTGCCAGCAGCACCGGGACGATGACCCTTGATGGCTATGGCTACACCTTC
TRBJ2-7	TRBV19	once	TRBD2	CASSSELAGGDEQYF	TGTGCCAGTAGTTCCGAGCTAGCGGGAGGGGACGAGCAGTACTTC
TRBJ2-5	TRBV9	.	TRBD2	CASSEGLAGRGETQYF	TGTGCCAGCAGCGAAGGACTAGCGGGTCGCGGAGAGACCCAGTACTTC
TRBJ2-7	TRBV5-4	.	.	CASSWGQSYEQYF	TGTGCCAGCAGCTGGGGACAATCCTACGAGCAGTACTTC
TRBJ2-1	TRBV29-1	.	.	CSVLGSEQFF	TGCAGCGTCTTGGGGAGTGAGCAGTTCTTC
TRBJ2-7	TRBV27	.	.	CASSPGPGYEQYF	TGTGCCAGCAGCCCGGGACCGGGTTACGAGCAGTACTTC
TRBJ1-2	TRBV6-5	few	.	CASSYSMLDYGYTF	TGTGCCAGCAGTTACTCGATGTTAGACTATGGCTACACCTTC
TRBJ2-7	TRBV25-1	.	.	CASRRGYEQYF	TGTGCCAGCAGACGGGGCTACGAGCAGTACTTC
TRBJ2-7	TRBV19	.	TRBD2	CASSIRSEGLAGANEQYF	TGTGCCAGTAGTATTCGGTCTGAGGGACTAGCGGGAGCGAACGAGCAGTACTTC